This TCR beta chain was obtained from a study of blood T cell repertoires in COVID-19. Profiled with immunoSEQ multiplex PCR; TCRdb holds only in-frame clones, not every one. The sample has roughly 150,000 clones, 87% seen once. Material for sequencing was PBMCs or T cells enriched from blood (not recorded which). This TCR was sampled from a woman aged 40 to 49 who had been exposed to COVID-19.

CDR3 coding DNA: TGCGCCAGCAGTTCGGAGCTGGGTGATGGCTACACCTTC. Translation gives CASSSELGDGYTF. This sequence joins TRBV10-1 and TRBJ1-2; unclear D gene. Between the trimmed V and J ends, which lost 5 bases and 6 bases, there was a span of 13 bases. CDR3 length equals 13 residues. The germline gives CDR1 WNHNN, CDR2 SYGVQD (reference sequence).